Listed below are T cell receptor beta chains from one sample, sequenced in a study of cytomegalovirus exposure and HLA in healthy donors. TCRdb keeps only in-frame clones here, not all; method: immunoSEQ multiplex PCR. The table shows 130,000 to 150,000 clones, with 75% to 80% occurring only once. Source material: PBMCs. Receptors were obtained from a man aged 35-49 years in good health and CMV-seropositive. CDR3s include the opening cysteine and the closing phenylalanine or tryptophan. A D gene is named only where the DNA matches it firmly. Some rows have no size entry. The others give once, few or many, or a class for an expanded clone.

D gene: TRBD1
V gene: TRBV25-1
J gene: TRBJ1-5
clone size: few
CDR3 DNA: TGTGCCAACAGACCGGGACAGGGGACATACAATCAGCCCCAGCATTTT
CDR3 protein: CANRPGQGTYNQPQHF

D gene: .
V gene: TRBV6-1
J gene: TRBJ1-4
clone size: .
CDR3 DNA: TGTGCCAGCAGTGAAAGCCTGTTGGGACTCAATGAAAAACTGTTTTTT
CDR3 protein: CASSESLLGLNEKLFF

D gene: .
V gene: TRBV7-9
J gene: TRBJ1-3
clone size: .
CDR3 DNA: TGTGCCGGGGGCCGGACTTCTCATAACACCATATATTTT
CDR3 protein: CAGGRTSHNTIYF

D gene: TRBD2
V gene: TRBV5-1
J gene: TRBJ2-1
clone size: once
CDR3 DNA: TGCGCCAGCACCGGGCTAGCGGGAGGTAGTGAGCAGTTCTTC
CDR3 protein: CASTGLAGGSEQFF

D gene: TRBD2
V gene: TRBV28
J gene: TRBJ2-4
clone size: few
CDR3 DNA: TGTGCCAGCAGCCCGGGACTAGCGGCCAAAAACATTCAGTACTTC
CDR3 protein: CASSPGLAAKNIQYF

D gene: .
V gene: TRBV11-3
J gene: TRBJ2-1
clone size: .
CDR3 DNA: TGTGCCAGCAGCTTATTTGCGGGGCCAAACAATGAGCAGTTCTTC
CDR3 protein: CASSLFAGPNNEQFF

D gene: TRBD2
V gene: TRBV19
J gene: TRBJ2-1
clone size: .
CDR3 DNA: TGTGCCAGTGGGAACGTAGCGGGGGCCTGGTACAATGAGCAGTTCTTC
CDR3 protein: CASGNVAGAWYNEQFF

D gene: TRBD1
V gene: TRBV5-1
J gene: TRBJ1-4
clone size: .
CDR3 DNA: TGCGCCAGCAGCCCCGGGACAGGCCTTAATGAAAAACTGTTTTTT
CDR3 protein: CASSPGTGLNEKLFF

D gene: TRBD1
V gene: TRBV28
J gene: TRBJ1-2
clone size: few
CDR3 DNA: TGTGCCAGCAGTTTCTCCCTACACAAACAGGGGGCAGGCTATGGCTACACCTTC
CDR3 protein: CASSFSLHKQGAGYGYTF

D gene: TRBD2
V gene: TRBV27
J gene: TRBJ2-6
clone size: .
CDR3 DNA: TGTGCCAGCAGTTTACGGGCTAGCGGGAGGTCTGGGGCCAACGTCCTGACTTTC
CDR3 protein: CASSLRASGRSGANVLTF

D gene: .
V gene: TRBV27
J gene: TRBJ2-7
clone size: .
CDR3 DNA: TGTGCCAGCAGTTACGGACTAAATTACGAGCAGTACTTC
CDR3 protein: CASSYGLNYEQYF

D gene: TRBD2
V gene: TRBV19
J gene: TRBJ2-1
clone size: few
CDR3 DNA: TGTGCCAGTGCGGGGGACTCCTACAATGAGCAGTTCTTC
CDR3 protein: CASAGDSYNEQFF

D gene: .
V gene: TRBV2
J gene: TRBJ1-5
clone size: .
CDR3 DNA: TGTGCCAGCAGTGGCGGCAGGGCTAGTCAGCCCCAGCATTTT
CDR3 protein: CASSGGRASQPQHF

D gene: .
V gene: TRBV27
J gene: TRBJ2-5
clone size: .
CDR3 DNA: TGTGCCAGCCGACAGGTCGCCCAAGAGACCCAGTACTTC
CDR3 protein: CASRQVAQETQYF

D gene: .
V gene: TRBV6-1
J gene: TRBJ1-2
clone size: .
CDR3 DNA: TGTGCCAGCAGTAAGTGGGACTCAGAGGGCTACACCTTC
CDR3 protein: CASSKWDSEGYTF

D gene: .
V gene: TRBV19
J gene: TRBJ1-5
clone size: .
CDR3 DNA: TGTGCCAGTAGTATATGGTGGGAAAGGACTTTAGGACAGCCCCAGCATTTT
CDR3 protein: CASSIWWERTLGQPQHF

D gene: TRBD1
V gene: TRBV27
J gene: TRBJ1-1
clone size: few
CDR3 DNA: TGTGCCAGCAACCAGGGGGCAATGAACACTGAAGCTTTCTTT
CDR3 protein: CASNQGAMNTEAFF

D gene: TRBD1
V gene: TRBV7-9
J gene: TRBJ2-1
clone size: .
CDR3 DNA: TGTGCCAGCAGCTTAGAAGGGGACAGGCAGTTCTTC
CDR3 protein: CASSLEGDRQFF

D gene: TRBD2
V gene: TRBV5-1
J gene: TRBJ2-1
clone size: .
CDR3 DNA: TGCGCCAGCAGCTTGGTAGCGGGAGGGCGGAATGAGCAGTTCTTC
CDR3 protein: CASSLVAGGRNEQFF

D gene: .
V gene: TRBV4-3
J gene: TRBJ1-5
clone size: .
CDR3 DNA: TGCGCCAGCAGCCAAGACGACGGGAGCAATCAGCCCCAGCATTTT
CDR3 protein: CASSQDDGSNQPQHF

D gene: .
V gene: TRBV5-1
J gene: TRBJ2-7
clone size: .
CDR3 DNA: TGCGCCAGCAGCTTGGGCCGCATGGAGGTCTACGAGCAGTACTTC
CDR3 protein: CASSLGRMEVYEQYF

D gene: .
V gene: TRBV5-1
J gene: TRBJ1-1
clone size: .
CDR3 DNA: TGCGCCAGCAGCCCAAGGGAGGGGGGGAACACTGAAGCTTTCTTT
CDR3 protein: CASSPREGGNTEAFF

D gene: TRBD2
V gene: TRBV4-1
J gene: TRBJ2-2
clone size: .
CDR3 DNA: TGCGCCAGCAGCCGAACTAGCGGGATATCGAACACCGGGGAGCTGTTTTTT
CDR3 protein: CASSRTSGISNTGELFF

D gene: .
V gene: TRBV10-3
J gene: TRBJ2-3
clone size: .
CDR3 DNA: TGTGCCATCAGTGGTAATAGTGAAGCAGATACGCAGTATTTT
CDR3 protein: CAISGNSEADTQYF

D gene: TRBD1
V gene: TRBV7-9
J gene: TRBJ2-3
clone size: .
CDR3 DNA: TGTTCCAGCCGCTACAGGGGAGATACGCAGTATTTT
CDR3 protein: CSSRYRGDTQYF

D gene: .
V gene: TRBV19
J gene: TRBJ1-1
clone size: .
CDR3 DNA: TGTGCCAGTAGTGACCCGGGAAGAGGAGTTCACACTGAAGCTTTCTTT
CDR3 protein: CASSDPGRGVHTEAFF

D gene: .
V gene: TRBV28
J gene: TRBJ1-5
clone size: .
CDR3 DNA: TGTGCCAGCAGTGATACAACAGGGAAGGCGAGCAATCAGCCCCAGCATTTT
CDR3 protein: CASSDTTGKASNQPQHF

D gene: TRBD1
V gene: TRBV7-3
J gene: TRBJ1-1
clone size: .
CDR3 DNA: TGTGCCAGCAGCTCAGGGGGGCACACTGAAGCTTTCTTT
CDR3 protein: CASSSGGHTEAFF

D gene: .
V gene: TRBV30
J gene: TRBJ1-1
clone size: .
CDR3 DNA: TGTGCCTGGGGGGGGATCGGGAGTGAAGCTTTCTTT
CDR3 protein: CAWGGIGSEAFF

D gene: .
V gene: TRBV27
J gene: TRBJ2-1
clone size: .
CDR3 DNA: TGTGCCAGCAGTTTATCTCTCAATGAGCAGTTCTTC
CDR3 protein: CASSLSLNEQFF

D gene: TRBD1
V gene: TRBV28
J gene: TRBJ2-5
clone size: .
CDR3 DNA: TGTGCCAGCAGTTTTCAGGGGGCGGAGACCCAGTACTTC
CDR3 protein: CASSFQGAETQYF

D gene: TRBD2
V gene: TRBV28
J gene: TRBJ2-1
clone size: once
CDR3 DNA: TGTGCCAGCAGTTCCCAGAGCGGGGGCGGATACAATGAGCAGTTCTTC
CDR3 protein: CASSSQSGGGYNEQFF

D gene: .
V gene: TRBV6-6
J gene: TRBJ1-2
clone size: few
CDR3 DNA: TGTGCCAGTCGACCGTCGGGACAACAGAACTATGGCTACACCTTC
CDR3 protein: CASRPSGQQNYGYTF

D gene: .
V gene: TRBV28
J gene: TRBJ2-7
clone size: .
CDR3 DNA: TGTGCCACGCGCGGGTTCGTCGAGCAGTACTTC
CDR3 protein: CATRGFVEQYF

D gene: TRBD1
V gene: TRBV11-3
J gene: TRBJ1-2
clone size: .
CDR3 DNA: TGTGCCAGCAGCTTAGGACAGGGTGGCTACACCTTC
CDR3 protein: CASSLGQGGYTF

D gene: TRBD1
V gene: TRBV5-6
J gene: TRBJ2-5
clone size: .
CDR3 DNA: TGTGCCAGCAGCTTGGGAGACAGGGGTTTACAAGAGACCCAGTACTTC
CDR3 protein: CASSLGDRGLQETQYF

D gene: .
V gene: TRBV7-7
J gene: TRBJ2-5
clone size: .
CDR3 DNA: TGTGCCAGCAGCTTAGGGATGGGGGCTGGTAGTGAGACCCAGTACTTC
CDR3 protein: CASSLGMGAGSETQYF

D gene: TRBD1
V gene: TRBV18
J gene: TRBJ1-5
clone size: .
CDR3 DNA: TGTGCCAGCTCACCCGACAGGGAAACTGGCAATCAGCCCCAGCATTTT
CDR3 protein: CASSPDRETGNQPQHF

D gene: .
V gene: TRBV5-1
J gene: TRBJ2-1
clone size: .
CDR3 DNA: TGCGCCAGCAGCTTGGGTGTCTCCCGGGACTACAATGAGCAGTTCTTC
CDR3 protein: CASSLGVSRDYNEQFF

D gene: TRBD2
V gene: TRBV5-3
J gene: TRBJ2-7
clone size: once
CDR3 DNA: TGTGCCAGACCTCCGGGGGCGGGGGGGATTCACGAGCAGTACTTC
CDR3 protein: CARPPGAGGIHEQYF

D gene: TRBD1
V gene: TRBV6-4
J gene: TRBJ1-2
clone size: .
CDR3 DNA: TGTGCCAGCAGTGACAAGACCCCGGGACAGGGGATTGGGGGCTACACCTTC
CDR3 protein: CASSDKTPGQGIGGYTF

D gene: TRBD2
V gene: TRBV7-2
J gene: TRBJ2-3
clone size: .
CDR3 DNA: TGTGCCAGCAGCTTAGATGGTGGGGGACTAGCGGGAGGATTAGATACGCAGTATTTT
CDR3 protein: CASSLDGGGLAGGLDTQYF